Each of the 30 T cell receptor beta chains below was sequenced from the same sample in a study of blood T cell repertoires in COVID-19. Sequencing used immunoSEQ multiplex PCR; TCRdb keeps in-frame clones, though not all of them. The sample has approximately 5,100 clones, roughly four fifths seen once; the top ten hold over 10%. The source material was peripheral blood. These receptors were obtained from a man between 65 and 85 years old with active COVID-19.

The J gene is TRBJ2-7, the V gene TRBV7-9, with 7 bases lining up with TRBD2. The CDR3 is made up of 14 amino acids. CDR1 is SEHNR, CDR2 FQNEAQ, per germline (reference sequence). Trimming cost V 3 bases and J 2 bases; bases outside gene matches: 4. Written as DNA, the CDR3 is TGTGCCAGCAGCTTGGCTAGCGGCGCCTACGAGCAGTACTTC. Protein product: CASSLASGAYEQYF.

The gene calls are TRBV21-1 and TRBJ2-7; the table's D call of TRBD2 was not tested on the DNA. TRBV21-1 is designated a pseudogene. The CDR3 totals 13 residues. The CDR3 DNA sequence: TGTGCCAGCAGCAAATGCGTCTACTACGAGCAGTACTTC. Translating gives CASSKCVYYEQYF.

V usage is TRBV3-1 (or the pseudogene TRBV3-2) and J usage is TRBJ1-5; 10 bases align to TRBD1. CDR1 is LGHDT, CDR2 YNNKEL, per germline (reference sequence). V shed 4 bases and J 2 bases; nucleotides not matched to a gene: 2. The CDR3 contains 15 residues. The CDR3 loop is CASSLGTGGNQPQHF. DNA of the CDR3: TGTGCCAGCAGCCTAGGGACAGGGGGCAATCAGCCCCAGCATTTT.

This clone was found a few times. The chain is built from TRBV18 and TRBJ1-1; D is possibly TRBD1 (6 bases). V gave up 1 base and J gave up 0 bases, with 9 bases separating them. This CDR3 is built from 15 residues. The germline V gene encodes CDR1 KGHSH and CDR2 LQKENI. CDR3 residues: CASSPRGGLNTEAFF. CDR3 bases: TGTGCCAGCTCACCACGGGGGGGCCTGAACACTGAAGCTTTCTTT.

The rearrangement uses TRBV3-1 (or the pseudogene TRBV3-2) and TRBJ2-1; the D gene is possibly TRBD1 (5 bases). The CDR3 is 16 residues long. The germline gives CDR1 LGHDT, CDR2 YNNKEL (reference sequence). The ends were cut back, 1 base at V and 2 bases at J, with 12 bases in the middle. CDR3 sequence (DNA): TGTGCCAGCAGCCAAGGGGTCAGGGTCACCTACAATGAGCAGTTCTTC. It translates to CASSQGVRVTYNEQFF.

The chain carries TRBV6-5 and TRBJ1-6; the D is unclear. The CDR3 extends over 13 amino acids. V was pared by 5 bases and J by 10 bases, with 12 bases between. The germline V gene has CDR1 MNHEY and CDR2 SVGAGI. CDR3 loop: CASSRELDSPLHF. CDR3 nucleotide sequence: TGTGCCAGCAGTCGGGAACTAGACTCACCCCTCCACTTT.

This clone was observed a single time. The genes are TRBV7-8 and TRBJ1-3; 8 bases line up with TRBD1. Germline V gene sequence: CDR1 SGHVS, CDR2 FQNEAQ. The CDR3 extends over 16 amino acids. Germline trimming cut 3 bases from V and 2 bases from J; bases unmatched to any gene: 6. In DNA form, the CDR3 reads TGTGCCAGCAGCTTGACAGGGGCGACTCCTGGAAACACCATATATTTT. Translated, it gives CASSLTGATPGNTIYF.

A single count supports this clone. The V and J genes are TRBV3-1 (or the pseudogene TRBV3-2) and TRBJ1-2; D remains ambiguous. CDR1 and CDR2 (germline): LGHDT, YNNKEL (reference sequence). V lost 0 bases, J lost 3 bases, and 11 bases lay in between. The CDR3 is 15 residues long. For the CDR3, the DNA is TGTGCCAGCAGCCAAGAGAGGAGCAATCACTATGGCTACACCTTC. It yields the protein CASSQERSNHYGYTF.

The rearrangement uses TRBV30 and TRBJ1-2; tentative D call: TRBD1 (5 bases). Germline V gives CDR1 GTSNPN, CDR2 SVGIG (reference sequence). Trimming took 3 bases from V and 4 from J, leaving 18 bases between them. This CDR3 is built from 15 residues. CDR3 sequence: CAWSAGGKRPYGYTF. CDR3 in DNA: TGTGCCTGGAGCGCTGGGGGGAAGAGGCCCTATGGCTACACCTTC.

V and J are TRBV14 and TRBJ1-1; 9 bases are a match to TRBD1. Germline V gives CDR1 SGHDN, CDR2 FVKESK. This CDR3 comprises 14 residues. The junction had 5 bases not matched to a gene; V was cut back by 3 bases and J by 6 bases. The CDR3 bases are TGTGCCAGCAGCCACGACAGGGGGGCCCCTGAAGCTTTCTTT. As protein: CASSHDRGAPEAFF.

The J gene is TRBJ1-3, the V gene TRBV10-2; TRBD1 matches 7 bases. V was pared by 6 bases and J by 4 bases, with 6 bases of the junction left unmatched. The CDR3 runs to 14 residues. The germline CDR1 and CDR2 sequences are WSHSY and SAAADI. The CDR3 loop reads CASRETGWGNTIYF. CDR3 in DNA: TGCGCCAGCAGGGAGACAGGGTGGGGAAACACCATATATTTT.

V gene TRBV19 combines with J gene TRBJ1-2; 8 positions agree with TRBD1. The germline CDR1 and CDR2 sequences are LNHDA and SQIVND (reference sequence). Trimming cost V 3 bases and J 7 bases; bases outside gene matches: 7. The CDR3 loop spans 14 amino acids. The CDR3 here is CASSISGGWVGYTF. CDR3 nucleotides: TGTGCCAGTAGTATTTCAGGGGGCTGGGTTGGCTACACCTTC.

This sequence joins TRBV9 and TRBJ1-3; 7 bases map to TRBD1. With V trimmed by 3 bases and J by 3 bases, 3 bases remained unmatched. From germline, CDR1 is SGDLS and CDR2 YYNGEE. This CDR3 is 14 amino acids long. The CDR3 here is CASSGGQIGNTIYF. The CDR3 DNA sequence: TGTGCCAGCAGCGGGGGACAGATTGGAAACACCATATATTTT.

V is TRBV12-1 and J is TRBJ2-2; the table names TRBD2, a call not compared with the DNA. TRBV12-1 is assigned pseudogene status. The CDR3 runs to 13 residues. The CDR3 sequence: CARSGGGTGELFF. The CDR3 nucleotides read TGTGCCAGGTCCGGGGGGGGGACCGGGGAGCTGTTTTTT.

V usage is TRBV7-9 and J usage is TRBJ2-1; D gene ambiguous. Germline V gene data show CDR1 as SEHNR and CDR2 as FQNEAQ (reference sequence). Trimming stripped 1 base from V and 3 bases from J, with 4 bases between. The CDR3 has 13 residues. CDR3 protein: CASSLGDYNEQFF. CDR3 bases: TGTGCCAGCAGCTTAGGAGACTACAATGAGCAGTTCTTC. Supplemented by reference TRBV7-9 and TRBJ2-1, the full variable domain reads DTGVSQNPRHKITKRGQNVTFRCDPISEHNRLYWYRQTLGQGPEFLTYFQNEAQLEKSRLLSDRFSAERPKGSFSTLEIQRTEQGDSAMYLCASSLGDYNEQFFGPGTRLTVL.

V is TRBV30 and J is TRBJ1-2, with TRBD1 matching 7 bases. The junction had 2 bases not matched to a gene; V was cut back by 3 bases and J by 7 bases. Germline V lookup: CDR1 GTSNPN, CDR2 SVGIG (reference sequence). The CDR3 loop spans 11 amino acids. Here the CDR3 reads CAWSPGGGYTF. The CDR3 bases are TGTGCCTGGAGCCCAGGGGGTGGCTACACCTTC.

This chain links TRBV7-5 with TRBJ2-7; the D call in the table, TRBD1, was not verified against the DNA. TRBV7-5 corresponds to a pseudogene. The CDR3 has 15 amino acids. The CDR3 loop reads CVRSFTLGTAYEQYF. CDR3 in DNA: TGTGTCAGAAGCTTCACCCTTGGGACAGCCTACGAGCAGTACTTC.

The rearrangement uses TRBV7-9 and TRBJ2-5; D is undetermined. Germline V CDR1 and CDR2: SEHNR, FQNEAQ (reference sequence). Trimming took off 1 base at V and 2 bases at J, with 11 bases between the two ends. This CDR3 spans 15 amino acids. The CDR3 nucleotides read TGTGCCAGCAGCTTAGGCGGCTGGCAACAAGAGACCCAGTACTTC. It translates to CASSLGGWQQETQYF. Looking up the rest from reference TRBV7-9 and TRBJ2-5 gives the full variable domain: DTGVSQNPRHKITKRGQNVTFRCDPISEHNRLYWYRQTLGQGPEFLTYFQNEAQLEKSRLLSDRFSAERPKGSFSTLEIQRTEQGDSAMYLCASSLGGWQQETQYFGPGTRLLVL.

This clone was seen only once. The V gene is TRBV28, the J gene TRBJ1-1, with D unclear. Germline CDR1 MDHEN, CDR2 SYDVKM. The V and J ends lost 3 bases and 1 base respectively, with 6 bases between them. This CDR3 is 13 amino acids long. The CDR3 region has the DNA TGTGCCAGCAGTTTCAATTCGAACACTGAAGCTTTCTTT. Its protein is CASSFNSNTEAFF.

This clone came up once. The chain links TRBV9 to TRBJ2-2; a weak D match, TRBD2 (6 bases). Looked up from germline, CDR1 is SGDLS and CDR2 is YYNGEE. The length of the CDR3 is 16 residues. The V end lost 4 bases, the J end lost 3 bases, and 16 bases lay between the germline ends. The CDR3 protein is CASSRRAPQDTGELFF. In DNA form, the CDR3 reads TGTGCCAGCAGCCGGAGGGCCCCTCAGGACACCGGGGAGCTGTTTTTT.

The V call is TRBV4-3, the J call TRBJ2-1; 7 bases are shared with TRBD1. The CDR3 has 17 amino acids. V lost 0 bases and J lost 5; bases outside the gene matches: 10. CDR1 is LGHNA and CDR2 is YSLEER in the germline V gene. The CDR3 region has the DNA TGCGCCAGCAGCCAAGACACCGGGACAGAGGGGGACAATGAGCAGTTCTTC. It specifies CASSQDTGTEGDNEQFF.

This sequence joins TRBV6-1 and TRBJ2-5; D is perhaps TRBD2 (5 bases). Per the germline V gene, CDR1 is MNHNS and CDR2 is SASEGT. The CDR3 extends over 13 amino acids. Trimming shortened V by 7 bases and J by 5 bases, and 14 bases separated the two germline ends. In nucleotides, the CDR3 is TGTGCCAGCACCTCGCGAGCGGCGGAGACCCAGTACTTC. Its translation: CASTSRAAETQYF.

This clone was seen just once. The rearrangement uses TRBV9 and TRBJ2-1, with D unclear. This CDR3 spans 14 amino acids. CDR1 SGDLS and CDR2 YYNGEE come from the germline V gene. The V end was cut by 4 bases, the J end by 7 bases, with 15 bases between. The DNA of the CDR3 is TGTGCCAGCAGCCTAGAAGAAGCCTTGAATGAGCAGTTCTTC. It encodes CASSLEEALNEQFF.

The chain's CDR3 is CASRTSGSSYEQYF. The CDR3 DNA is TGTGCCAGTAGGACTAGCGGGAGCTCCTACGAGCAGTACTTC. The chain couples TRBV19 to TRBJ2-7; 12 nucleotides agree with TRBD2. Trimming cost V 6 bases and J 0 bases; bases outside gene matches: 0. Germline loops: CDR1 LNHDA, CDR2 SQIVND (reference sequence). The CDR3 covers 14 residues.

The chain is built from TRBV6-5 and TRBJ2-3; TRBD1 is a possible D gene (6 bases). The length of the CDR3 is 13 residues. V lost 6 bases, J lost 4 bases, and 11 bases lay in between. Germline V gene sequence: CDR1 MNHEY, CDR2 SVGAGI. As DNA, the CDR3 is TGTGCCAGCAGACACAGGGTTGCAGATACGCAGTATTTT. Translated, it gives CASRHRVADTQYF.

The chain couples TRBV11-2 to TRBJ2-7; a weak D match, TRBD2 (6 bases). The germline V gene encodes CDR1 SGHAT and CDR2 FQNNGV. This CDR3 comprises 13 residues. Trimming took 5 bases from V and 3 from J, leaving 11 bases between them. CDR3 coding DNA: TGTGCCAGCAGCCCGGAGGGTTTCTACGAGCAGTACTTC. It yields the protein CASSPEGFYEQYF.

This clone was counted between two and nine times. J is TRBJ1-2 and V is TRBV11-2, with TRBD1 matching over 8 bases. There are 15 residues in the CDR3. J was trimmed by 7 bases and V by 1 base; bases with no gene match: 8. Germline V gene sequence: CDR1 SGHAT, CDR2 FQNNGV. CDR3 sequence reads: CASSLAPDRVLGYTF. DNA for the CDR3: TGTGCCAGCAGCTTAGCCCCGGACAGGGTTCTTGGCTACACCTTC.

The chain combines TRBV4-3 with TRBJ2-5; 9 positions match TRBD2. From germline, CDR1 is LGHNA and CDR2 YSLEER. The junction had 5 bases not matched to a gene; V was cut back by 0 bases and J by 3 bases. The CDR3 has 16 amino acids. The CDR3 DNA reads TGCGCCAGCAGCCAAGATCGCGGGGGGGCCGAAGAGACCCAGTACTTC. Amino acid sequence: CASSQDRGGAEETQYF.

The CDR3 sequence: CASSEAPGAGTDTQYF. CDR3 coding DNA: TGTGCCAGCAGTGAAGCGCCAGGGGCAGGGACAGATACGCAGTATTTT. The chain is built from TRBV6-1 and TRBJ2-3; D may be TRBD1 (6 bases). The CDR3 consists of 16 residues. Per germline, CDR1 MNHNS and CDR2 SASEGT. Deletions cut 0 bases from V and 3 bases from J, with 13 bases between.

V is TRBV9 and J is TRBJ2-1; 11 bases map to TRBD1. From germline, CDR1 is SGDLS and CDR2 YYNGEE. Trimming cost V 4 bases and J 3 bases; bases outside gene matches: 9. The CDR3 covers 17 residues. The CDR3 sequence: CASSPRTGGADYNEQFF. The CDR3 nucleotides are TGTGCCAGCAGCCCCCGGACAGGGGGCGCGGACTACAATGAGCAGTTCTTC.